The sequence of this T cell receptor (beta chain) was determined in a study of early T cells in non-severe SARS-CoV-2 infection. TCRdb independently ran MiXCR on the 5' RACE reads; one entry per CDR3 protein. Of about 30,000 distinct CDR3 sequences detected, about 5.2% appear once; the ten largest clones hold around 3.7%. Only a few counts were recorded for this clonotype. The germline CDR1 and CDR2 sequences are SQVTM and ANQGSEA. Trimming stripped 4 bases from V and 5 bases from J, with 17 bases between. CDR3 length: 14 residues. The TCR comes from an adult who was a healthcare worker with PCR-confirmed SARS-CoV-2 infection or an uninfected control (not recorded which). The chain combines TRBV29-1 with TRBJ2-5, with a possible D match to TRBD1 (5 bases). Sample: whole blood. For the CDR3, the DNA is TGCAGCGTTGCCCCGACAGTCGTGGGGGAGACCCAGTACTTC. Translating it yields CSVAPTVVGETQYF.